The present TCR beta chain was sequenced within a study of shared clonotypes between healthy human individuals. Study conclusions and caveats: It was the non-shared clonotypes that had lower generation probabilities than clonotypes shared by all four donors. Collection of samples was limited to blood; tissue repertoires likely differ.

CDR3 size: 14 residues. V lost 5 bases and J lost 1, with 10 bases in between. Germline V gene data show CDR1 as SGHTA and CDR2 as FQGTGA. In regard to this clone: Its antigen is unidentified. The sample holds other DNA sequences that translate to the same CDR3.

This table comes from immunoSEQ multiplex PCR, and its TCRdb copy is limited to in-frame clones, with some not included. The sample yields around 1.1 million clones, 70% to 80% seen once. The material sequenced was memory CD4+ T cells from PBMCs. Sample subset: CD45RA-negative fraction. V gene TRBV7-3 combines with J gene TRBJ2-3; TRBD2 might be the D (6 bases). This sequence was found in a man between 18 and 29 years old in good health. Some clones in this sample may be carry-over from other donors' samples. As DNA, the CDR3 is TGTGCCAGCAGCCTGTTAGCGGGCACAGATACGCAGTATTTT. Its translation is CASSLLAGTDTQYF.